These T cell receptor beta chains were read from a single sample in a study of T cell responses to AZD1222 COVID-19 vaccine. Profiled with immunoSEQ multiplex PCR; TCRdb holds only in-frame clones, not every one. The sample includes about 140,000 clones, almost 90% of them seen just once. The input for sequencing was peripheral blood, taken on day 0 of AZD1222 vaccination. The receptor source for this set is an adult in good health. The CDR3 runs from the conserved cysteine through the conserved F or W. D genes are given only for firm matches. Size values are once, few and many counts, or a class for expanded clones, and some rows have none.

cdr3_length | j_call | d_call | v_call | clone_size | cdr3_aa | cdr3_nt
13 | TRBJ1-2 | TRBD1 | TRBV29-1 | - | CSASSGQGYGYTF | TGCAGCGCCTCCTCCGGACAGGGGTACGGCTACACCTTC
12 | TRBJ2-1 | TRBD1 | TRBV28 | - | CASSRWGTGGFF | TGTGCCAGCAGTCGCTGGGGGACAGGGGGCTTCTTC
14 | TRBJ1-5 | - | TRBV5-6 | once | CASSSSWPGQPQHF | TGTGCCAGCAGCTCCTCATGGCCCGGTCAGCCCCAGCATTTT
15 | TRBJ1-4 | - | TRBV6-5 | - | CASSSSEGGKEKLFF | TGTGCCAGCAGTAGCTCAGAGGGTGGTAAGGAAAAACTGTTTTTT
14 | TRBJ1-1 | - | TRBV30 | - | CAWSGSWGFTEAFF | TGTGCCTGGAGTGGATCGTGGGGTTTCACTGAAGCTTTCTTT
15 | TRBJ2-7 | TRBD1 | TRBV27 | - | CASSFVTGTLGVQYF | TGTGCCAGCAGTTTCGTGACAGGGACCCTTGGAGTGCAGTACTTC
16 | TRBJ1-3 | - | TRBV7-6 | - | CASSLAAGGTGNTIYF | TGTGCCAGCAGCTTAGCGGCTGGAGGGACTGGAAACACCATATATTTT
15 | TRBJ1-4 | TRBD1 | TRBV6-5 | once | CASSSQGATNEKLFF | TGTGCCAGCAGCTCACAGGGGGCAACTAATGAAAAACTGTTTTTT
13 | TRBJ2-2 | - | TRBV6-2/TRBV6-3 | many | CASSYTDTGELFF | TGTGCCAGCAGTTACACGGACACCGGGGAGCTGTTTTTT
16 | TRBJ1-1 | - | TRBV5-6 | - | CASSPGVSRVDTEAFF | TGTGCCAGCAGCCCGGGGGTGTCACGGGTTGACACTGAAGCTTTCTTT
15 | TRBJ1-1 | - | TRBV11-2 | - | CASKERKGVGTEAFF | TGTGCCAGCAAAGAGCGTAAGGGGGTTGGCACTGAAGCTTTCTTT
16 | TRBJ1-5 | - | TRBV2 | - | CASSNLGSRANQPQHF | TGTGCCAGCAGTAACCTCGGAAGCAGGGCAAATCAGCCCCAGCATTTT
18 | TRBJ1-5 | TRBD1 | TRBV7-8 | - | CASSLGQQGGMYDQPQHF | TGTGCCAGCAGCTTAGGTCAACAGGGGGGAATGTATGATCAGCCCCAGCATTTT
15 | TRBJ2-1 | TRBD1 | TRBV20-1 | - | CSASDSTGGYNEQFF | TGCAGTGCTAGTGATTCGACAGGGGGTTACAATGAGCAGTTCTTC
12 | TRBJ1-6 | - | TRBV28 | - | CASSFPQSTLHF | TGTGCCAGCAGTTTCCCACAGAGTACTCTCCACTTT
16 | TRBJ1-5 | TRBD1 | TRBV7-2 | once | CASSKDRGENNQPQHF | TGTGCCAGCAGCAAAGACAGGGGGGAAAACAATCAGCCCCAGCATTTT
15 | TRBJ2-7 | TRBD1 | TRBV6-2/TRBV6-3 | - | CASSLGDREVNEQYF | TGTGCCAGCAGCCTTGGGGACAGGGAAGTCAACGAGCAGTACTTC
13 | TRBJ1-1 | TRBD1 | TRBV6-2/TRBV6-3 | once | CASSLTGPGGAFF | TGTGCCAGCAGTCTGACAGGGCCGGGTGGCGCTTTCTTT
13 | TRBJ1-5 | - | TRBV30 | - | CAWSVREEQPQHF | TGTGCCTGGAGTGTAAGGGAAGAACAGCCCCAGCATTTT
13 | TRBJ2-3 | - | TRBV5-4 | - | CASTYLATDTQYF | TGTGCCAGCACCTACCTAGCTACAGATACGCAGTATTTT
14 | TRBJ2-3 | TRBD2 | TRBV6-4 | - | CASSAAGEADTQYF | TGTGCCAGCAGTGCCGCGGGAGAGGCAGATACGCAGTATTTT
14 | TRBJ1-4 | - | TRBV5-6 | - | CASSSPPEDEKLFF | TGTGCCAGCAGCTCACCGCCTGAGGATGAAAAACTGTTTTTT
12 | TRBJ1-2 | - | TRBV5-8 | - | CASSLEVSGYTF | TGTGCCAGCAGCTTGGAGGTCTCTGGCTACACCTTC
17 | TRBJ2-7 | - | TRBV1 | - | CTSSQVGSGPITGEQYF | TGCACCAGCAGCCAAGTCGGTAGCGGGCCTATCACGGGGGAGCAGTACTTC
18 | TRBJ1-5 | - | TRBV5-1 | - | CASSLIPGGENSNQPQHF | TGCGCCAGCAGCTTGATTCCCGGGGGGGAAAATAGCAATCAGCCCCAGCATTTT
14 | TRBJ2-1 | - | TRBV7-9 | - | CASSLGAVYNEQFF | TGTGCCAGCAGCTTAGGTGCAGTTTACAATGAGCAGTTCTTC
14 | TRBJ2-1 | - | TRBV28 | - | CASNPSWGSHEQFF | TGTGCCAGCAATCCATCCTGGGGTTCGCATGAGCAGTTCTTC
12 | TRBJ1-5 | - | TRBV30 | - | CACSGPPEPQHF | TGTGCCTGCTCCGGTCCCCCTGAGCCCCAGCATTTT
13 | TRBJ2-3 | - | TRBV7-9 | - | CASSPISGDTQYF | TGTGCCAGCAGTCCCATTAGTGGGGATACGCAGTATTTT
16 | TRBJ1-6 | - | TRBV4-1 | - | CASSQESTGMDSPLHF | TGCGCCAGCAGCCAAGAAAGCACGGGAATGGATTCACCCCTCCACTTT
14 | TRBJ2-3 | - | TRBV29-1 | - | CSSLTGQGTDTQYF | TGCAGCTCATTGACAGGTCAGGGGACAGATACGCAGTATTTT
13 | TRBJ1-5 | - | TRBV6-5 | - | CASSYGVSQPQHF | TGTGCCAGCAGTTACGGTGTTTCTCAGCCCCAGCATTTT
13 | TRBJ1-2 | - | TRBV6-6 | - | CASSYRGYGGYTF | TGTGCCAGCAGTTACAGGGGGTATGGCGGCTACACCTTC
13 | TRBJ1-1 | - | TRBV13 | - | CASSFQGPTEAFF | TGTGCCAGCAGCTTTCAGGGGCCCACTGAAGCTTTCTTT
15 | TRBJ1-2 | TRBD1 | TRBV11-2 | - | CASSRIQGANYGYTF | TGTGCCAGCAGCAGAATACAGGGGGCTAACTATGGCTACACCTTC
14 | TRBJ1-1 | TRBD1 | TRBV18 | - | CASSPGQVLAGAFF | TGTGCCAGCTCACCGGGACAGGTACTGGCTGGAGCTTTCTTT
15 | TRBJ1-5 | - | TRBV28 | - | CASSLKDYSNQPQHF | TGTGCCAGCAGTTTAAAGGATTATAGCAATCAGCCCCAGCATTTT
16 | TRBJ2-2 | TRBD2 | TRBV28 | - | CASSSPSGSSAGELFF | TGTGCCAGCAGTTCCCCTAGCGGGAGTAGTGCCGGGGAGCTGTTTTTT
15 | TRBJ2-3 | TRBD2 | TRBV10-3 | - | CAISEILREADTQYF | TGTGCCATCAGTGAGATTCTGCGGGAGGCGGATACGCAGTATTTT
16 | TRBJ1-2 | TRBD1 | TRBV15 | - | CATSRKGLTGAHGYTF | TGTGCCACCAGCAGAAAGGGATTGACAGGGGCCCATGGCTACACCTTC